This T cell receptor beta chain was identified during a study of blood T cell repertoires in COVID-19. At the level of the study: Whether acute or convalescent, the COVID-19 samples came from the United States, Italy and Spain. Nucleic acid was either cDNA or gDNA, and it came from T cells, B-cell-depleted T cells, or PBMCs.

The authors' processing: Quantification of nucleated cells was approximated via reference gene primer amplification. Assay: immunoSEQ multiplex PCR; the TCRdb copy retains only in-frame clones and omits some. V and J calls plus clone size are reproduced from that table; the DNA served to infer D and trimming. The sample contains 190,000 or so clones, 85% to 90% of which appear only once. Trimming stripped 3 bases from V and 3 bases from J, with 8 bases between. In germline, CDR1 is DFQATT, CDR2 SNEGSKA (reference sequence). The CDR3 contains 12 residues. V and J are TRBV20-1 and TRBJ1-2; no reliable D call. Sample: peripheral blood. The sequence was obtained from a middle-aged man with active or convalescent COVID-19. CDR3 residues: CSASRGDYGYTF. The CDR3 DNA reads TGCAGTGCTAGTCGCGGAGACTATGGCTACACCTTC.